This TCR beta chain stems from a study of CD8 T cells in ankylosing spondylitis. Study results and limitations: One TCR beta motif, made up of fewer than 10 highly homologous variants, appeared characteristic of ankylosing spondylitis blood. CD8+ cells made up the disease-linked clones, which were relatively rare in peripheral blood.

CDR3 size: 16 residues. The junction had 10 bases not matched to a gene; V was cut back by 3 bases and J by 8 bases. CDR1 and CDR2 from the germline V gene are MNHNS and SASEGT. This clonotype was recorded at least ten times. No antigen is known for it. Making the TCR beta libraries involved quantitative 5'-RACE with molecular barcodes. From the 5' RACE reads, TCRdb called clonotypes with MiXCR, one entry per CDR3 protein. This table holds 200,000 to 250,000 distinct CDR3 sequences, roughly a tenth found once. The sequence derives from a male donor with ankylosing spondylitis or in good health (not recorded which). The source material was blood, either unsorted or a sorted T cell fraction (not recorded which). V and J are TRBV6-1 and TRBJ2-1; TRBD2 agrees at 10 bases. CDR3 DNA: TGTGCCAGCAGTGATTTTGTAGCGGGAGGCGAGGATGAGCAGTTCTTC. Amino acid sequence: CASSDFVAGGEDEQFF.